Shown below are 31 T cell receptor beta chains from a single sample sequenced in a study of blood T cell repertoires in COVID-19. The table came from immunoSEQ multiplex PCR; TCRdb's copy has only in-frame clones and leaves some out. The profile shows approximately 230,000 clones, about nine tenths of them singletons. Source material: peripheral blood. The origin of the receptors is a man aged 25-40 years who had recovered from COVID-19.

The CDR3 loop reads CASSLNTGTGPNEQFF. The CDR3 nucleotides are TGTGCCAGCAGCCTAAACACCGGGACAGGACCAAATGAGCAGTTCTTC. The rearrangement uses TRBV3-1 (or the pseudogene TRBV3-2) and TRBJ2-1, with TRBD1 matching 8 bases. V lost 4 bases and J lost 7; bases outside the gene matches: 12. This CDR3 has 16 residues. The germline V gene has CDR1 LGHDT and CDR2 YNNKEL (reference sequence).

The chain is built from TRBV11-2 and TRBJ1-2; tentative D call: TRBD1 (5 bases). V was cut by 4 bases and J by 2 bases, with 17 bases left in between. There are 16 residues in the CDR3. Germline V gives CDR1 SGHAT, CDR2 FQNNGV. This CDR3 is CASSSLKGARNYGYTF. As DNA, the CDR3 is TGTGCCAGCAGCTCACTTAAAGGGGCGCGCAACTATGGCTACACCTTC.

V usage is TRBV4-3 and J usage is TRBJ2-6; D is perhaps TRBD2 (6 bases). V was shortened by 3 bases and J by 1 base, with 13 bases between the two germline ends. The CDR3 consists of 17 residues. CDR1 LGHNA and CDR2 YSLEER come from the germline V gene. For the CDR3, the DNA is TGCGCCAGCAGCCATCTTGGGGACTCATCTGGGGCCAACGTCCTGACTTTC. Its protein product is CASSHLGDSSGANVLTF.

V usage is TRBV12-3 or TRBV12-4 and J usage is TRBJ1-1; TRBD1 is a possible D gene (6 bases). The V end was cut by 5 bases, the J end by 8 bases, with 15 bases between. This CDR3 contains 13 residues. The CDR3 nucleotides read TGTGCCAGCAGTCCCAGGACAGCGTTCGAAGCTTTCTTT. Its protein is CASSPRTAFEAFF.

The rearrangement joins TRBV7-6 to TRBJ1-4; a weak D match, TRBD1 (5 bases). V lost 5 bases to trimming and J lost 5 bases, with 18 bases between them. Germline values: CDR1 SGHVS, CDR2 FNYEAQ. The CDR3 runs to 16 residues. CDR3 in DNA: TGTGCCAGCAGCCTGGGGATTAGGGGTTACAATGAAAAACTGTTTTTT. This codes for CASSLGIRGYNEKLFF.

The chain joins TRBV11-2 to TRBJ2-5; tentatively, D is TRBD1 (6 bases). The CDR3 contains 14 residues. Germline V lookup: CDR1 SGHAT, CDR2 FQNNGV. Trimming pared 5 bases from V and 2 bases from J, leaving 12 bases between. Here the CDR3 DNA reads TGTGCCAGCAGCCCCTGGGACAAGCAAGAGACCCAGTACTTC. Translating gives CASSPWDKQETQYF.

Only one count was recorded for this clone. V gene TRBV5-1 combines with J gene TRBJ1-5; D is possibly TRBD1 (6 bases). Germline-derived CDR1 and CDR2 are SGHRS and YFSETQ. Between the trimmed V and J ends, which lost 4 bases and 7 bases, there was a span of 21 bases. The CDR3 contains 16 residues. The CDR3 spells CASSLTSGQFKQPQHF. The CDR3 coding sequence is TGCGCCAGCAGCCTGACCTCAGGACAGTTTAAACAGCCCCAGCATTTT.

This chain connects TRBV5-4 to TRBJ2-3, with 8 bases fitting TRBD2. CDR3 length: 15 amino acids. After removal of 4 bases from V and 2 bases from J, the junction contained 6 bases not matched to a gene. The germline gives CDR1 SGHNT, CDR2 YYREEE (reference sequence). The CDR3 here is CASSATSGPTDTQYF. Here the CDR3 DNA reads TGTGCCAGCAGCGCCACTAGCGGCCCCACAGATACGCAGTATTTT.

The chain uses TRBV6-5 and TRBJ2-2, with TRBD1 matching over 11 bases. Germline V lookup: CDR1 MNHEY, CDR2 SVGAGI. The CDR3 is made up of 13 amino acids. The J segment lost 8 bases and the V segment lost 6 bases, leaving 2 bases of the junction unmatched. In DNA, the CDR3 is TGTGCCAGCAGAGGACAGGGGGCAGGGGAGCTGTTTTTT. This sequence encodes CASRGQGAGELFF.

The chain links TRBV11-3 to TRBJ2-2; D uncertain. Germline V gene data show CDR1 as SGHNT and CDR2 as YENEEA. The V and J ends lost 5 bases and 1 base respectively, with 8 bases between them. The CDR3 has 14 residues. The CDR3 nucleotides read TGTGCCAGCAGCCCGGGTATGAACACCGGGGAGCTGTTTTTT. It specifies CASSPGMNTGELFF.

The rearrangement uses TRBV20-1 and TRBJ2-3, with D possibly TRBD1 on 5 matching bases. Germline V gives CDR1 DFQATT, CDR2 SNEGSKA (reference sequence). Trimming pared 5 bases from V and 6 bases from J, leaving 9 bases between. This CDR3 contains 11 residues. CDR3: CSAPKGDTQYF. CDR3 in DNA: TGCAGTGCTCCCAAGGGGGATACGCAGTATTTT.

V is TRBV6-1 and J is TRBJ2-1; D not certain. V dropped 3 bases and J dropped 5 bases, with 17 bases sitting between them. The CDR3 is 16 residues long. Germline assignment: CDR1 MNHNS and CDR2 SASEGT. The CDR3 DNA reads TGTGCCAGCAGTGATTCCCCTAGATCCCCTAACAATGAGCAGTTCTTC. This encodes CASSDSPRSPNNEQFF.

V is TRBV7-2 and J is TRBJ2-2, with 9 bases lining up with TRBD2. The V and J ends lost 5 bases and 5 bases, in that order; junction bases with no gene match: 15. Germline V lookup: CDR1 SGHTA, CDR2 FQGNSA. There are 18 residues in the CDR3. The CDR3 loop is CASSHRPGGGVGTGELFF. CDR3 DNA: TGTGCCAGCAGCCACCGGCCCGGCGGGGGGGTTGGGACCGGGGAGCTGTTTTTT.

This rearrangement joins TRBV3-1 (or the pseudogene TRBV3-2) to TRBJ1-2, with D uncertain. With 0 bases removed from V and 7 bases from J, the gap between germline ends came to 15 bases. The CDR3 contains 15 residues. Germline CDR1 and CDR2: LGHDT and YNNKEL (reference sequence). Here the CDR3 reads CASSQDPGELSGYTF. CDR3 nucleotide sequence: TGTGCCAGCAGCCAAGATCCGGGAGAACTATCTGGCTACACCTTC.

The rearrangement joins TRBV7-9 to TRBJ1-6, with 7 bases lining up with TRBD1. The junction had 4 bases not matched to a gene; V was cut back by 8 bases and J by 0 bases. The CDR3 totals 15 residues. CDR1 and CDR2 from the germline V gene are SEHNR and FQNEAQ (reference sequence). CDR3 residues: CASSGQPSYNSPLHF. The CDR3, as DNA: TGTGCCAGCTCGGGACAGCCCTCCTATAATTCACCCCTCCACTTT.

The DNA for the CDR3 is TGTGCCAGCAGTTCCGCGGGCTTAGGAGATTCACCCCTCCACTTT. This sequence encodes CASSSAGLGDSPLHF. The chain couples TRBV6-2 or TRBV6-3 to TRBJ1-6, with D uncertain. This CDR3 region has 15 residues. Trimming pared 4 bases from V and 8 bases from J, leaving 15 bases between. Germline V gene data show CDR1 as MNHEY and CDR2 as SVGEGT.

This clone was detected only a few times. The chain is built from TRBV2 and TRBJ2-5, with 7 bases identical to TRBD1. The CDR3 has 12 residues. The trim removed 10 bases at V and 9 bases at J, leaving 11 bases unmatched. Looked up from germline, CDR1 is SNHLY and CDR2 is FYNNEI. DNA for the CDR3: TGTGCCATAGACAGGGCGGTCGCGGCCCAGTACTTC. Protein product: CAIDRAVAAQYF.

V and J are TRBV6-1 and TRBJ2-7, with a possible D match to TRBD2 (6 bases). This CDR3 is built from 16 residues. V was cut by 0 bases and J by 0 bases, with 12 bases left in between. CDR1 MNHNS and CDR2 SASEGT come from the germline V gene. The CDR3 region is CASSEALWTISYEQYF. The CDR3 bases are TGTGCCAGCAGTGAAGCGCTTTGGACTATCTCCTACGAGCAGTACTTC.

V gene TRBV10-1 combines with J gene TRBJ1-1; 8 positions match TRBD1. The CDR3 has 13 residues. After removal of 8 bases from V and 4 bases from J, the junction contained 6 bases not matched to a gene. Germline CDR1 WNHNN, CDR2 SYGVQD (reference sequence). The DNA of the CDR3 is TGCGCCAGCGGTAGACAGGGGATCACTGAAGCTTTCTTT. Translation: CASGRQGITEAFF.

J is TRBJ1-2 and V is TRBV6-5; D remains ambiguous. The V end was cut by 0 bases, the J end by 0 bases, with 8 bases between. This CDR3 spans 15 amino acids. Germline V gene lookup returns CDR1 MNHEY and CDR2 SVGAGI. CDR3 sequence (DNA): TGTGCCAGCAGTTACTCGTACGGTTCTAACTATGGCTACACCTTC. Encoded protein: CASSYSYGSNYGYTF.

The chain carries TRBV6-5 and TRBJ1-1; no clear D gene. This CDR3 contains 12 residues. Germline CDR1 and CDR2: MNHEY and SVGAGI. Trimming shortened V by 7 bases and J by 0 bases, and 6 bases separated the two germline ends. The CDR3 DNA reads TGTGCCAGCACGGGGTTGAACACTGAAGCTTTCTTT. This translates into CASTGLNTEAFF.

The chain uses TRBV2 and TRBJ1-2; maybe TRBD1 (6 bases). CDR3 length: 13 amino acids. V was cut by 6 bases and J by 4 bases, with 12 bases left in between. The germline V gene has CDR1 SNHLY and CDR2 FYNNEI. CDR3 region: CASRDSRLYGYTF. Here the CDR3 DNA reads TGTGCCAGCAGGGACAGTAGGCTCTATGGCTACACCTTC.

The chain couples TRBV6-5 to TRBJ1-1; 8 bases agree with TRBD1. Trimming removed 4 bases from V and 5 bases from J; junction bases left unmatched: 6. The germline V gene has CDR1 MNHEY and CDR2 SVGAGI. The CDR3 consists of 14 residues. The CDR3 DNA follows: TGTGCCAGCAGTTTGACAGGGGTGGCAACTGAAGCTTTCTTT. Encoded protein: CASSLTGVATEAFF.

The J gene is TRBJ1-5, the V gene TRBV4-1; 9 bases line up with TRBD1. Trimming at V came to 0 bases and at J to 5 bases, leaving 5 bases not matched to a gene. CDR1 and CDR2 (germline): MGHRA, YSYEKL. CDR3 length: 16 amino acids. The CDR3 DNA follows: TGCGCCAGCAGCCAAGATCTGAGGACAGGGGATCAGCCCCAGCATTTT. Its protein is CASSQDLRTGDQPQHF.

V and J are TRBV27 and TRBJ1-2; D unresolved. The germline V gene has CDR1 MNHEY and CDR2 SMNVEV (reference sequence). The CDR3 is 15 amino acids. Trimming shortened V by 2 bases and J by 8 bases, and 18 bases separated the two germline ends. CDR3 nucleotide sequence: TGTGCCAGCAGTTTAGAGGCGGTGACGCCCAGCGGCTACACCTTC. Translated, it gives CASSLEAVTPSGYTF.

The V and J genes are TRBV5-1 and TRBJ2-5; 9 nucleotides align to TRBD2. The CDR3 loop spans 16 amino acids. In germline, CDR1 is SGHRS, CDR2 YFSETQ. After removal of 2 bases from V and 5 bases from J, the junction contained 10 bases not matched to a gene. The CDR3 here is CASSLGETSGRETQYF. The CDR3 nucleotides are TGCGCCAGCAGCTTAGGGGAAACTAGCGGGCGGGAGACCCAGTACTTC.

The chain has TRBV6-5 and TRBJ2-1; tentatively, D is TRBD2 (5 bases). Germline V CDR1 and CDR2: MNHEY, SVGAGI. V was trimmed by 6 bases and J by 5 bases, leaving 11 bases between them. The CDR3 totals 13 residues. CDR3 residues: CASSRRGNNEQFF. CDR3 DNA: TGTGCCAGCAGCCGCCGGGGAAACAATGAGCAGTTCTTC.

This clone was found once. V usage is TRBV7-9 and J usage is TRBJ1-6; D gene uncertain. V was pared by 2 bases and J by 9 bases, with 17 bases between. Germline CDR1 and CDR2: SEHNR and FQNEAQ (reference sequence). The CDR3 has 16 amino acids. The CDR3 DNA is TGTGCCAGCAGCTTAAATTCGGCCCCGGGTGGTTCACCCCTCCACTTT. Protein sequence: CASSLNSAPGGSPLHF.

For the CDR3, the DNA is TGTGCCAGCTCAACCCGGACAGGCATGAACACTGAAGCTTTCTTT. The encoded protein is CASSTRTGMNTEAFF. The chain is built from TRBV18 and TRBJ1-1; 7 nucleotides align to TRBD1. The CDR3 totals 15 residues. The junction had 6 bases not matched to a gene; V was cut back by 5 bases and J by 0 bases. CDR1 is KGHSH, CDR2 LQKENI, per germline.

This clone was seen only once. The CDR3 bases are TGCGCCAGCAGCCAAGATATGGCATCCCGCGAGCAGTACTTC. This translates into CASSQDMASREQYF. The genes are TRBV4-1 and TRBJ2-7; no clear D. The CDR3 is made up of 14 amino acids. Germline V lookup: CDR1 MGHRA, CDR2 YSYEKL. V gave up 0 bases and J gave up 6 bases, with 12 bases separating them.

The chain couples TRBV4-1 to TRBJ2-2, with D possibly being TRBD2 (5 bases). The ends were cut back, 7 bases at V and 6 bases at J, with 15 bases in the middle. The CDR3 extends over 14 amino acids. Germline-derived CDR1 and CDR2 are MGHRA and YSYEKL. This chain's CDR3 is CASTYAGSPGELFF. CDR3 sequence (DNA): TGCGCCAGCACCTACGCGGGTTCCCCCGGGGAGCTGTTTTTT.